The sequence of this T cell receptor beta chain was determined in a study of blood T cell repertoires in COVID-19 (dated by TCRdb to the early 2020s). General notes on the study: Collaborator samples came from the United States, Italy and Spain and covered acute and convalescent phases of COVID-19. The material from the prospective study consisted of cDNA or gDNA derived from T cells, B-cell-depleted T cells, or PBMCs. Deeply sampled blood TCRbeta repertoires from subjects exposed to, actively infected with, or recovered from COVID-19 were included in the dataset. The repertoires were made available in a free public database intended to serve as a resource for research on the immune response to SARS-CoV-2. The samples were drawn from two sources: the first 160 participants of the ongoing ImmuneRACE study, and 1,200 or so subjects contributed by 6 global collaborators. Sample metadata almost always included a de-identified subject ID, COVID-19 status, age in years and sex. Where HLA class I and class II types were available, the types were taken from metadata supplied by the sample provider, not from assay-based typing. Study-wide findings and limitations: The amount of clinical and demographic metadata varied by source and participant and was provided uncurated.

The immunoSEQ Assay, a bias-controlled multiplex PCR, was used to amplify TCRbeta CDR3 regions from genomic DNA. From the authors' description of their analysis: The number of nucleated cells in each sample was estimated from the amplification of reference gene primers within the assay. Sequence reads were collapsed and filtered to measure the absolute abundance of every unique TCRbeta CDR3 rearrangement. For each sample, productive Simpson clonality was calculated as the square root of Simpson's diversity index across productive rearrangements. TCRdb took over this immuneACCESS table, retaining in-frame rearrangements with V and J assigned. Such tables are incomplete; in checked studies, under half of the missing clones stem from an unresolved V gene, and the remainder is unexplained. V and J calls and clone size come straight from that table; D and trimming were deduced from the DNA. The sample table contains approximately 160,000 clones; only one count was recorded for roughly 86% of them. The top ten clonotypes cover 5.5% to 8% of the sample.

CDR1 and CDR2, looked up from the germline V gene (reference sequence), are SEHNR and FQNEAQ. V loses 5 bases at its end and J loses 3 bases; junction bases beyond the gene matches: 5. The CDR3 numbers 15 residues from cysteine through phenylalanine. The read is trimmed to its CDR3 DNA, 45 bases read in frame from base 1. As for this clone: Its recognized antigen is unknown. No much larger clone is present one base from it, and per-base qualities are unavailable.

Collaborating institutions collected whole blood in K2EDTA tubes following their own protocols. For TCRbeta analysis, collaborator samples were shipped as frozen whole blood, as isolated PBMCs, or as DNA extracted from either sample type. The sequenced sample was peripheral blood. The rearranged segments are TRBV7-9 and TRBJ2-5, with 11 middle bases fitting TRBD1. The TCR sequence derives from a man in his fifties or sixties with active or convalescent COVID-19. The CDR3 loop reads CASSPGQGVEETQYF. The sequenced DNA is TGTGCCAGCAGCCCGGGACAGGGGGTCGAAGAGACCCAGTACTTC.